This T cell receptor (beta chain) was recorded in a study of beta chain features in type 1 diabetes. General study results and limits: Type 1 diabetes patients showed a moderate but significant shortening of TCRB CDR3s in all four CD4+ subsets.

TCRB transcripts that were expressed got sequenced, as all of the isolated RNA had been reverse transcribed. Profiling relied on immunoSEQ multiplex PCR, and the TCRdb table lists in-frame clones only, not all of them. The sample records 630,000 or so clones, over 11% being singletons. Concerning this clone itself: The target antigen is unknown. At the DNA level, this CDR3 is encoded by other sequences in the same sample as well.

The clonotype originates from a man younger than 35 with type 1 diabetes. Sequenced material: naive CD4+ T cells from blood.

CDR3 coding DNA: TGCGCCAGCAGCTTGGAGGGCAATGAGCAGTTCTTC. Translation: CASSLEGNEQFF. V usage is TRBV5-1 and J usage is TRBJ2-1; no clear D. Germline loops: CDR1 SGHRS, CDR2 YFSETQ. The CDR3 loop spans 12 amino acids. Deletions cut 0 bases from V and 6 bases from J, with 4 bases between.